This note documents a single T cell receptor (beta chain) sequence. Its cognate antigen has yet to be identified. No much larger clonotype is one base removed from it; base qualities were not supplied. TCRbeta CDR3 regions were amplified from genomic DNA using the immunoSEQ Assay, a bias-controlled multiplex PCR. Concerning the study's data processing: Within the assay, amplification of reference gene primers was used to estimate how many nucleated cells each sample contained. To quantify the absolute abundance of each unique TCRbeta CDR3 rearrangement, sequence reads were collapsed and filtered. Productive Simpson clonality was computed per sample as the square root of Simpson's diversity index over productive rearrangements. TCRdb mirrors the immuneACCESS table, restricted to in-frame sequences. Some clones are absent from its copies; in checked studies, under half trace to an unresolved V gene, and the reason for the others is unknown. The V and J calls and the clone size are those of that table, but D and trimming were determined from the DNA. The sample table lists roughly 330,000 clones, around 89% of them with a count of one. In total, the top ten clones hold under 6.5% of the sample.

Samples from volunteer blood donors who had recovered from COVID-19 were contributed by a second Seattle source. Whole blood was collected in K2EDTA tubes by collaborating institutions according to the institutions' own protocols. For TCRbeta analysis, collaborators shipped samples as frozen whole blood, isolated PBMCs, or DNA extracted from either of those sample types. The data were obtained in a study of blood T cell repertoires in COVID-19 (dated by TCRdb to 2018 to 2020). In the study overall: Samples covering the acute and convalescent phases of COVID-19 were provided by collaborators in the United States, Italy and Spain. The sample metadata nearly always contained a de-identified subject ID, COVID-19 status, age in years and sex. The repertoires were released in a freely available public database intended as a resource for research on the immune response to SARS-CoV-2. The samples were drawn from the first 160 participants of the ongoing ImmuneRACE study and from under 1,500 subjects provided by 6 global collaborators. Deeply sampled blood TCRbeta repertoires from subjects exposed to, actively infected with, or recovered from COVID-19 were included in the dataset. The prospective study material was composed of cDNA or gDNA derived from T cells, B-cell-depleted T cells, or PBMCs. Where available, HLA class I and class II types were obtained from metadata supplied by the sample provider rather than from assay-based typing.

CDR1 is given as MDHEN and CDR2 as SYDVKM, both from the germline V gene. The CDR3 spans 15 residues, from the cysteine through the phenylalanine. The DNA shown is the 45-base CDR3, in frame from base 1. V is shortened by 7 bases, J by 4 bases, and the region joining them spans 19 bases. Study-wide findings and limitations: The quantity of clinical and demographic metadata differed by source and by participant and was supplied without curation.

This sequence was found in a young man who had recovered from COVID-19. The sequenced sample consisted of peripheral blood. The chain employs TRBV28 and TRBJ1-2; too little of a D gene remains to name it. CDR3 region: CASNIRGPYFYGYTF. The DNA is TGTGCCAGCAACATCCGAGGTCCCTACTTCTATGGCTACACCTTC.